A single sample gave rise to the 23 T cell receptor beta chains below, sequenced in a study of blood T cell repertoires in COVID-19 (dated by TCRdb to about 2020). The library was produced with the immunoSEQ multiplex PCR assay. The table was pulled from immuneACCESS by TCRdb, which kept in-frame rearrangements only. Such tables lose some clones; where checked, under half of the loss comes from unresolved V genes, and the rest has no known cause. The sample has roughly 120,000 clones on record, nearly 90% of them singletons. The ten largest clones capture 8% to 9% of the sample. The sequenced sample consisted of peripheral blood. Receptors were obtained from a woman in her 70s who had recovered from COVID-19.

On this clone: Other DNA sequences of this sample code for an identical CDR3. This chain uses TRBV18 with TRBJ1-1; 11 bases are shared with TRBD1. The junction had 2 bases not matched to a gene; V was cut back by 3 bases and J by 5 bases. Germline V gene lookup returns CDR1 KGHSH and CDR2 LQKENI. The CDR3 loop spans 14 amino acids. This chain's CDR3 is CASSPDRGRTEAFF. Written as DNA, the CDR3 is TGTGCCAGCTCACCGGACAGGGGGCGGACTGAAGCTTTCTTT. Filled out from reference TRBV18 and TRBJ1-1, the complete variable domain reads NAGVMQNPRHLVRRRGQEARLRCSPMKGHSHVYWYRQLPEEGLKFMVYLQKENIIDESGMPKERFSAEFPKEGPSILRIQQVVRGDSAAYFCASSPDRGRTEAFFGQGTRLTVV.

The rearrangement joins TRBV6-4 to TRBJ1-2, with 7 positions matching TRBD1. Germline CDR1 and CDR2: MRHNA and SNTAGT. Unmatched junction bases numbered 6, after V lost 3 bases and J lost 8 bases. The CDR3 runs to 13 residues. CDR3 in DNA: TGTGCCAGCAGTGAGAGACAGGGTCTCGGCTACACCTTC. Translated: CASSERQGLGYTF.

The genes are TRBV3-1 (or the pseudogene TRBV3-2) and TRBJ2-1; D perhaps matches TRBD2 (6 bases). The V and J ends lost 3 bases and 7 bases respectively, with 13 bases between them. The CDR3 runs to 14 residues. Germline CDR1 is LGHDT and CDR2 is YNNKEL (reference sequence). Here the CDR3 reads CASSHSGTSNEQFF. The DNA for the CDR3 is TGTGCCAGCAGCCATTCCGGGACTTCAAATGAGCAGTTCTTC.

The chain couples TRBV7-2 to TRBJ1-2, with 7 bases lining up with TRBD1. The CDR3 runs to 15 residues. With V trimmed by 3 bases and J by 5 bases, 9 bases remained unmatched. CDR1 and CDR2 (germline): SGHTA, FQGNSA. CDR3: CASSLAQGPQYGYTF. The CDR3 coding sequence is TGTGCCAGCAGCTTGGCACAGGGGCCGCAGTATGGCTACACCTTC.

The sample holds one count of this clone. The chain combines TRBV28 with TRBJ2-3; D gene unclear. CDR3 length equals 14 residues. V lost 4 bases, J lost 6 bases, and 14 bases lay in between. Germline CDR1 reads MDHEN; CDR2 reads SYDVKM. For the CDR3, the DNA is TGTGCCAGCAGTTCCCCCTCCCGGGTTGATACGCAGTATTTT. It is translated as CASSSPSRVDTQYF. Variable domain in full (rest from reference TRBV28 and TRBJ2-3): DVKVTQSSRYLVKRTGEKVFLECVQDMDHENMFWYRQDPGLGLRLIYFSYDVKMKEKGDIPEGYSVSREKKERFSLILESASTNQTSMYLCASSSPSRVDTQYFGPGTRLTVL.

Here the CDR3 reads CAISEYLQGFSYEQYF. The DNA of the CDR3 is TGTGCCATCAGTGAGTACCTACAGGGGTTCTCCTACGAGCAGTACTTC. The V and J genes are TRBV10-3 and TRBJ2-7, with 7 nucleotides matching TRBD1. CDR3 length: 16 amino acids. Germline CDR1 is ENHRY and CDR2 is SYGVKD. V was pared by 1 base and J by 0 bases, with 6 bases of the junction left unmatched.

The chain recombines TRBV28 with TRBJ2-5; 9 positions agree with TRBD1. This CDR3 spans 15 amino acids. CDR1 and CDR2 (germline): MDHEN, SYDVKM. J gave up 1 base and V 3 bases, and 3 bases lay outside the gene matches. CDR3 DNA: TGTGCCAGCAGTTTCTCGGGACAGGGCCAAGAGACCCAGTACTTC. Protein sequence: CASSFSGQGQETQYF.

The J gene is TRBJ2-7, the V gene TRBV6-5; 15 nucleotides align to TRBD2. The CDR3 is 16 amino acids. The germline V gene encodes CDR1 MNHEY and CDR2 SVGAGI. Losses at the gene ends were 4 bases for V and 3 bases for J; bases not matched to a gene: 4. This chain's CDR3 is CASSLSGLAGGYEQYF. The CDR3 DNA is TGTGCCAGCAGTTTATCGGGACTAGCGGGAGGCTACGAGCAGTACTTC.

The V gene is TRBV15, the J gene TRBJ1-1, with unresolved D. In germline, CDR1 is LNHNV, CDR2 YYDKDF (reference sequence). The V and J ends lost 1 base and 0 bases respectively, with 6 bases between them. There are 14 residues in the CDR3. CDR3: CATSRGNMNTEAFF. The CDR3 DNA is TGTGCCACCAGCAGAGGCAACATGAACACTGAAGCTTTCTTT.

This chain links TRBV18 with TRBJ2-5; tentative D call: TRBD2 (5 bases). With 3 bases removed from V and 5 bases from J, the gap between germline ends came to 10 bases. This CDR3 spans 13 amino acids. Germline CDR1 reads KGHSH; CDR2 reads LQKENI. CDR3 loop: CASSPVRGETQYF. CDR3 DNA: TGTGCCAGCTCACCGGTTAGAGGGGAGACCCAGTACTTC.

This clone has only one observation. This sequence joins TRBV29-1 and TRBJ2-7; D unclear. Germline loops: CDR1 SQVTM, CDR2 ANQGSEA. This CDR3 region has 11 residues. V lost 5 bases and J lost 3, with 8 bases in between. In DNA, the CDR3 is TGCAGCGTTATTCAAAACTACGAGCAGTACTTC. Its protein product is CSVIQNYEQYF.

CDR3 residues: CASSLVRDTEAFF. The DNA for the CDR3 is TGTGCCAGCAGCTTGGTGAGGGACACTGAAGCTTTCTTT. This chain joins TRBV11-2 and TRBJ1-1; D unclear. The germline V and J ends were trimmed by 3 bases and 3 bases, with 8 bases remaining between them. CDR3 length equals 13 residues. CDR1 is SGHAT and CDR2 is FQNNGV in the germline V gene.

This chain connects TRBV19 to TRBJ1-5; 7 nucleotides match TRBD1. Germline V CDR1 and CDR2: LNHDA, SQIVND (reference sequence). Losses at the gene ends were 7 bases for V and 0 bases for J; bases not matched to a gene: 3. The CDR3 length is 14 residues. CDR3: CASTTGVSNQPQHF. CDR3 in DNA: TGTGCCAGTACCACAGGGGTTAGCAATCAGCCCCAGCATTTT.

The gene calls are TRBV30 and TRBJ1-3, with no clear D. The CDR3 totals 14 residues. The germline V gene encodes CDR1 GTSNPN and CDR2 SVGIG (reference sequence). Trimming took off 7 bases at V and 0 bases at J, with 13 bases between the two ends. CDR3 loop: CASSRFNSGNTIYF. Here the CDR3 DNA reads TGTGCCTCAAGCAGGTTCAACTCTGGAAACACCATATATTTT. The full variable domain, in which reference TRBV30 and TRBJ1-3 provide the parts outside the CDR3, is SQTIHQWPATLVQPVGSPLSLECTVEGTSNPNLYWYRQAAGRGLQLLFYSVGIGQISSEVPQNLSASRPQDRQFILSSKKLLLSDSGFYLCASSRFNSGNTIYFGEGSWLTVV.

This clone has only one observation. The CDR3, as DNA: TGTGCCAGTAGTCCTCCCGGGACAGTGGCCTACGAGCAGTACTTC. Its translation is CASSPPGTVAYEQYF. The chain links TRBV19 to TRBJ2-7, with TRBD1 matching 7 bases. V shed 5 bases, J shed 2 bases, and the junction held 9 bases outside the gene matches. The germline CDR1 and CDR2 sequences are LNHDA and SQIVND (reference sequence). CDR3 length equals 15 residues.

This chain links TRBV9 with TRBJ2-2, with 9 bases identical to TRBD2. CDR1 is SGDLS, CDR2 YYNGEE, per germline. The junction had 10 bases not matched to a gene; V was cut back by 2 bases and J by 5 bases. The CDR3 sequence is 17 residues long. CDR3: CASSVNAAGGRTGELFF. As DNA, the CDR3 is TGTGCCAGCAGCGTTAACGCGGCGGGAGGGCGTACCGGGGAGCTGTTTTTT. Using reference TRBV9 and TRBJ2-2 for the parts outside the CDR3, the full variable domain is DSGVTQTPKHLITATGQRVTLRCSPRSGDLSVYWYQQSLDQGLQFLIQYYNGEERAKGNILERFSAQQFPDLHSELNLSSLELGDSALYFCASSVNAAGGRTGELFFGEGSRLTVL.

This clone has a handful of counts. The chain employs TRBV6-2 or TRBV6-3 and TRBJ2-1; TRBD2 agrees at 14 bases. The CDR3 runs to 16 residues. The germline V gene has CDR1 MNHEY and CDR2 SVGEGT. After removal of 0 bases from V and 15 bases from J, the junction contained 10 bases not matched to a gene. In nucleotides, the CDR3 is TGTGCCAGCAGTTACTCTTCCGGGACTAGCGGGAGAGGGGTGTTCTTC. As protein: CASSYSSGTSGRGVFF.

The CDR3 bases are TGTGCCAGCAGCTTAGCGCGTAGTAATGAAAAACTGTTTTTT. As protein: CASSLARSNEKLFF. V gene TRBV7-9 combines with J gene TRBJ1-4; unclear D gene. Germline V gene sequence: CDR1 SEHNR, CDR2 FQNEAQ (reference sequence). The CDR3 loop spans 14 amino acids. V was cut by 0 bases and J by 4 bases, with 6 bases left in between.

The chain links TRBV2 to TRBJ1-2; 11 bases are a match to TRBD1. J lost 3 bases, V lost 11 bases, and 2 bases had no gene match. CDR1 SNHLY and CDR2 FYNNEI come from the germline V gene. The CDR3 has 12 amino acids. This chain's CDR3 is CAGQGADYGYTF. DNA for the CDR3: TGTGCCGGACAGGGGGCGGACTATGGCTACACCTTC. Full variable domain (remainder filled in from reference TRBV2 and TRBJ1-2): EPEVTQTPSHQVTQMGQEVILRCVPISNHLYFYWYRQILGQKVEFLVSFYNNEISEKSEIFDDQFSVERPDGSNFTLKIRSTKLEDSAMYFCAGQGADYGYTFGSGTRLTVV.

This clone was seen only once. The chain uses TRBV7-8 and TRBJ2-7; 8 nucleotides match TRBD1. CDR3 length: 14 amino acids. Losses at the gene ends were 4 bases for V and 5 bases for J; bases not matched to a gene: 7. Germline V gives CDR1 SGHVS, CDR2 FQNEAQ. CDR3 region: CASSYRTGSNEQYF. In DNA form, the CDR3 reads TGTGCCAGCAGCTACCGGACAGGGAGTAACGAGCAGTACTTC.

The rearrangement joins TRBV7-2 to TRBJ2-5; 12 bases map to TRBD2. V was pared by 5 bases and J by 5 bases, with 6 bases of the junction left unmatched. The CDR3 runs to 15 residues. Looked up from germline, CDR1 is SGHTA and CDR2 is FQGNSA. The CDR3 spells CASSPTTSGSETQYF. DNA for the CDR3: TGTGCCAGCAGCCCGACGACTAGCGGGAGTGAGACCCAGTACTTC.

This clone was seen ten or more times. The chain recombines TRBV27 with TRBJ2-3; no clear D gene. CDR1 is MNHEY and CDR2 is SMNVEV in the germline V gene (reference sequence). The CDR3 consists of 14 residues. Deletions cut 4 bases from V and 6 bases from J, with 14 bases between. The CDR3 DNA follows: TGTGCCAGCAGTTATAAGGCGGTCGGGGATACGCAGTATTTT. Its protein product is CASSYKAVGDTQYF.

The chain couples TRBV18 to TRBJ2-3; a weak D match, TRBD2 (6 bases). V lost 0 bases and J 0 bases, leaving 13 bases between the germline ends. CDR1 is KGHSH and CDR2 is LQKENI in the germline V gene. CDR3 length equals 17 residues. CDR3 region: CASSPPRLVLSTDTQYF. The CDR3 DNA reads TGTGCCAGCTCACCACCGAGACTAGTCCTTAGCACAGATACGCAGTATTTT.